This TCR beta chain is from a study of low-dose radiotherapy and immunotherapy resistance in tumors. Time point denoted: after trial treatment. Treatment in this sample: LDRT plus nivolumab, ipilimumab, low-dose cyclophosphamide and aspirin (RACIN trial). TRAV- and TRBV-specific primers were used for first-strand cDNA, which covered alpha and beta chains. Both a constant-region primer and a V-primer adapter served to amplify TCRs across roughly 22 PCR cycles. MiXCR, applied by TCRdb to the reads, yields one record per CDR3 protein. Here the sample spans about 97,000 distinct CDR3 sequences, about a fifth being singletons. This clonotype was counted ten times or more. V lost 2 bases, J lost 1 base, and 2 bases stayed unmatched. CDR1 and CDR2 (germline): MNHNS, SASEGT. The CDR3 spans 15 residues.

The TCR sequence derives from a male donor with prostate cancer. This chain links TRBV6-1 with TRBJ2-4; 7 bases map to TRBD1. The material was PBMCs, obtained after low-dose radiotherapy plus immunotherapy. CDR3 nucleotides: TGTGCCAGCAGTGAACAACAGGGGGCCAAAAACATTCAGTACTTC. This translates into CASSEQQGAKNIQYF.